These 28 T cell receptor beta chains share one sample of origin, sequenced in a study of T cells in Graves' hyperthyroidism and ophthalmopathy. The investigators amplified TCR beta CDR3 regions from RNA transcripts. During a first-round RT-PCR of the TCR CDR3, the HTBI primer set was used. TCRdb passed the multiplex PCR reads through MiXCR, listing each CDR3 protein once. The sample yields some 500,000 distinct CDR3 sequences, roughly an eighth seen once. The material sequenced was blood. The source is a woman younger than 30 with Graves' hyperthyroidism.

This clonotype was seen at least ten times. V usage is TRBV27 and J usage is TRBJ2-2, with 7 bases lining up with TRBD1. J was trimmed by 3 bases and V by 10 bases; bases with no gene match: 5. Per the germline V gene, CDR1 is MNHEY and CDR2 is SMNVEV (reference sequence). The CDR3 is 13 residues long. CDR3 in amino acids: CAIRQGDTGELFF. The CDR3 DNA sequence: TGTGCCATCCGACAGGGCGACACCGGGGAGCTGTTTTTT.

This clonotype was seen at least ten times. The CDR3 DNA is TGCGCCAGCTTGAGGGGGGGTCAGAACACCGGGGAGCTGTTTTTT. As protein: CASLRGGQNTGELFF. The rearrangement links TRBV5-1 to TRBJ2-2, with D perhaps matching TRBD2 (7 bases). The germline V gene encodes CDR1 SGHRS and CDR2 YFSETQ. The V gene lost 7 bases and the J gene lost 1 base, with 14 bases spanning the gap. The CDR3 runs to 15 residues. The full variable domain, its missing parts supplied by reference TRBV5-1 and TRBJ2-2, is KAGVTQTPRYLIKTRGQQVTLSCSPISGHRSVSWYQQTPGQGLQFLFEYFSETQRNKGNFPGRFSGRQFSNSRSEMNVSTLELGDSALYLCASLRGGQNTGELFFGEGSRLTVL.

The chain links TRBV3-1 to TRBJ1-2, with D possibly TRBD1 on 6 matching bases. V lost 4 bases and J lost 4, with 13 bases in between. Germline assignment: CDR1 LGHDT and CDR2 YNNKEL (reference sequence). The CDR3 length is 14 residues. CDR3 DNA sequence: TGTGCCAGCAGCCCCCTGGGGGCCGTCTATGGCTACACCTTC. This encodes CASSPLGAVYGYTF.

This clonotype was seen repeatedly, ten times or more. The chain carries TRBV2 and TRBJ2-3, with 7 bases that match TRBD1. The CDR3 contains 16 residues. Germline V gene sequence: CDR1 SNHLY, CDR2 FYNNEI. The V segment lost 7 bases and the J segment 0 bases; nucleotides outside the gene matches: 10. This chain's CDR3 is CASTKGAGGSTDTQYF. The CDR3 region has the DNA TGTGCCAGCACCAAGGGGGCCGGCGGGAGCACAGATACGCAGTATTTT.

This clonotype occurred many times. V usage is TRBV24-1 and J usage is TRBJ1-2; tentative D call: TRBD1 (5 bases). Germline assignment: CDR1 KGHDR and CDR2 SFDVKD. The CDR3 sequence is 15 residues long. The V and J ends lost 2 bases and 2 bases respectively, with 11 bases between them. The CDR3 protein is CATSDSDKPNYGYTF. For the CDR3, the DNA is TGTGCCACCAGTGATTCGGACAAACCGAACTATGGCTACACCTTC.

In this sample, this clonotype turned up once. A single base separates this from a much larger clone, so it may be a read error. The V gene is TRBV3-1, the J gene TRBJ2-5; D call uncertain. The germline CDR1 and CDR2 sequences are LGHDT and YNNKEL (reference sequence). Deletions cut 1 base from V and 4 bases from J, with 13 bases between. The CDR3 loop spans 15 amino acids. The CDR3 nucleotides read TGTGCCAGCAGCCAAGGGGCCCGTCGTGCAGAGACCCAGTACTTC. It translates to CASSQGARRAETQYF.

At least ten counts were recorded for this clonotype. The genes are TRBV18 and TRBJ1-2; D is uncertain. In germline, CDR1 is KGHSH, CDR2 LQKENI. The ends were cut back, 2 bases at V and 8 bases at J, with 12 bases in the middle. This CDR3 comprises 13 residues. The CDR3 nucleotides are TGTGCCAGCTCACCAACCGGAGCGAGCGGCTACACCTTC. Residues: CASSPTGASGYTF.

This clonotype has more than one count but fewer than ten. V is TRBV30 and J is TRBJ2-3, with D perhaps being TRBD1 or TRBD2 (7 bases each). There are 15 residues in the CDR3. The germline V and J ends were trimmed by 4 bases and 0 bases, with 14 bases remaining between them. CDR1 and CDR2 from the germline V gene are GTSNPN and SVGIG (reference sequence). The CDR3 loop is CAWTPGGGSTDTQYF. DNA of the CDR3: TGTGCCTGGACCCCAGGGGGGGGCAGCACAGATACGCAGTATTTT.

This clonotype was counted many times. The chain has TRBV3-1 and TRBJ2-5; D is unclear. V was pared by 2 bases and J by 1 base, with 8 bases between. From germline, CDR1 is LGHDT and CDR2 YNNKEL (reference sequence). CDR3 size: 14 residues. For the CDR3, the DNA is TGTGCCAGCAGCCAACTCCAAAGCCAAGAGACCCAGTACTTC. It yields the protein CASSQLQSQETQYF.

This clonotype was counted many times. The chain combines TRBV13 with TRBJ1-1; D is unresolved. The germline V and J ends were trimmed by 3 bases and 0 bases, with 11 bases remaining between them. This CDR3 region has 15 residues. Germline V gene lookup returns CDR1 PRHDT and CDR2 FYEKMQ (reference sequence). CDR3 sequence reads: CASSFSRPMNTEAFF. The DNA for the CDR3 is TGTGCCAGCAGCTTTTCTAGACCGATGAACACTGAAGCTTTCTTT.

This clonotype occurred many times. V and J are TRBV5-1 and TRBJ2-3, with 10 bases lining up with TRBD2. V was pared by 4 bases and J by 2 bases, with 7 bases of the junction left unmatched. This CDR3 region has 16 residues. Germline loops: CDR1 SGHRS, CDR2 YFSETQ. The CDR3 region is CASSQGAGGPTDTQYF. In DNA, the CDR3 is TGCGCCAGCAGCCAAGGAGCGGGAGGGCCCACAGATACGCAGTATTTT.

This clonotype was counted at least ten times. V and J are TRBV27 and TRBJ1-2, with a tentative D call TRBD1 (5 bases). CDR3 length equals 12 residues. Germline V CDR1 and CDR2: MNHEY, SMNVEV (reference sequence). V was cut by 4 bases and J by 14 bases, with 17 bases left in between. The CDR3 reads CASSWILGPLTF. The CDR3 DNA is TGTGCCAGCAGTTGGATTCTGGGGCCTCTAACCTTC.

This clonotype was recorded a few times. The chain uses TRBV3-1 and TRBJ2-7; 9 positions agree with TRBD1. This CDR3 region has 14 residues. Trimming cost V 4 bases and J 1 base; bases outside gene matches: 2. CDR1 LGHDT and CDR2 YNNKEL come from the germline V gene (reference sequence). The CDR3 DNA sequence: TGTGCCAGCAGCCTCGGACAGGGGTCCTACGAGCAGTACGTC. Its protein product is CASSLGQGSYEQYV.

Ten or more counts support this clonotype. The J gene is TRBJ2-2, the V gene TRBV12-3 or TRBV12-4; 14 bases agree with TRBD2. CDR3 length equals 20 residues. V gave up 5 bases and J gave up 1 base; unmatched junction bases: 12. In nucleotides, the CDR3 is TGTGCCAGCAGTCCAATCCCGGGACTAGCGGGAGAATGGAACACCGGGGAGCTGTTTTTT. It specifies CASSPIPGLAGEWNTGELFF.

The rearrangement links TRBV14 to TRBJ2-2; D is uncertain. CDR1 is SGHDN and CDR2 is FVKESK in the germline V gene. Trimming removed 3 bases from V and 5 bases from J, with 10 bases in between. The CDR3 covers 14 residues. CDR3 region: CASSQGPGTGELFF. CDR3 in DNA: TGTGCCAGCAGCCAGGGTCCAGGAACCGGGGAGCTGTTTTTT.

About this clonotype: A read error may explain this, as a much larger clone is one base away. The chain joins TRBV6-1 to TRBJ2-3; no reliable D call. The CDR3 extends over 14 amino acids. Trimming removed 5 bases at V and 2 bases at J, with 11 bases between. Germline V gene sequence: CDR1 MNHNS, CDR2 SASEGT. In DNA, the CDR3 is TGTGCCAGCAGTATAGAGGCGGACACAGATACGCAGTATTTT. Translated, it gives CASSIEADTDTQYF.

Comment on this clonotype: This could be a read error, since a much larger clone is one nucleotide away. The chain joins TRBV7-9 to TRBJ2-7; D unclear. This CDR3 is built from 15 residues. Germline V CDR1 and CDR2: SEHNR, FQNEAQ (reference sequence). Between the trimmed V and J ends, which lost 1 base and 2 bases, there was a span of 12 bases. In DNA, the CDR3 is TGTGCCAGCAGCTTAGGGTCTGGCTTCACCTACGAGCAGTACGTC. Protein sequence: CASSLGSGFTYEQYV.

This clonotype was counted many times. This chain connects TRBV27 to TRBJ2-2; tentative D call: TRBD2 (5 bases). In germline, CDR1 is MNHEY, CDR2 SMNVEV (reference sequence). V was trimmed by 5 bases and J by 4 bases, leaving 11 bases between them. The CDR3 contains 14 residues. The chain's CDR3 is CASSGRRFTGELFF. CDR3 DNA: TGTGCCAGCAGTGGGAGAAGATTCACCGGGGAGCTGTTTTTT.

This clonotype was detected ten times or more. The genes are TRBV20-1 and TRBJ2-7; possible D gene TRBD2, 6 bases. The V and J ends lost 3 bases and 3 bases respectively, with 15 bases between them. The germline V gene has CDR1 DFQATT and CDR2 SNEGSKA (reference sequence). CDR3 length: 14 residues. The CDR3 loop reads CSASPFAGNYEQYF. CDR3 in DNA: TGCAGTGCTAGTCCCTTCGCGGGGAACTACGAGCAGTACTTC.

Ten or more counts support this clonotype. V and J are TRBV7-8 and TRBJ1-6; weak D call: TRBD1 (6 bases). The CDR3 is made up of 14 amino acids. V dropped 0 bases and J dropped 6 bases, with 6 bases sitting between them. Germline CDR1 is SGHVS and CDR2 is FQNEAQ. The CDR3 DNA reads TGTGCCAGCAGCTTAGCGGACAGTAATTCACCCCTCCACTTT. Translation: CASSLADSNSPLHF.

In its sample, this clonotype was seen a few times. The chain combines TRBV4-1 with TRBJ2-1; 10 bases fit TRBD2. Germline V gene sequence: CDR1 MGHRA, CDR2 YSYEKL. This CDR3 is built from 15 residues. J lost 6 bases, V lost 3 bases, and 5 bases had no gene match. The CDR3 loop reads CASSHGLADTNEQFF. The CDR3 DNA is TGCGCCAGCAGCCACGGACTAGCGGATACCAATGAGCAGTTCTTC.

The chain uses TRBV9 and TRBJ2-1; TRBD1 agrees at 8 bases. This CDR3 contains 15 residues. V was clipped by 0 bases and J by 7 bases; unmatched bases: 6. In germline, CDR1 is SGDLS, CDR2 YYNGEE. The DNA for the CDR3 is TGTGCCAGCAGCGTAGCTACAGGGGGAAGGAATGAGCAGTTCTTC. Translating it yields CASSVATGGRNEQFF.

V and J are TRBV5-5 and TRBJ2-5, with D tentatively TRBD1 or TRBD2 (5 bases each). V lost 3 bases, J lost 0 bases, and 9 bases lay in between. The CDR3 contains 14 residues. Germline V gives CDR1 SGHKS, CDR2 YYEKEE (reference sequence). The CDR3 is CASSSPGHQETQYF. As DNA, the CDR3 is TGTGCCAGCAGCTCACCGGGACACCAAGAGACCCAGTACTTC.

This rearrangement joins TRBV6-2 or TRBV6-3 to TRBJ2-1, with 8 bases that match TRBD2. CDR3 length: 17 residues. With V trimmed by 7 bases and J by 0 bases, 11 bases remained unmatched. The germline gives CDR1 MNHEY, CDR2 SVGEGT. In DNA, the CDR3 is TGTGCCAGCAATATAAGCGGGAGAAGGGGCTCCTACAATGAGCAGTTCTTC. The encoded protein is CASNISGRRGSYNEQFF.

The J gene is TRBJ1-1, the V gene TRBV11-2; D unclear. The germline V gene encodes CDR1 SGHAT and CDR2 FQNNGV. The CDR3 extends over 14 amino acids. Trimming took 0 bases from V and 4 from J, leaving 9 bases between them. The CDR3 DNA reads TGTGCCAGCAGCTTAGAAGGAATTGGCACTGAAGCTTTCTTT. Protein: CASSLEGIGTEAFF. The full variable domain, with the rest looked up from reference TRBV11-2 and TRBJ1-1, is EAGVAQSPRYKIIEKRQSVAFWCNPISGHATLYWYQQILGQGPKLLIQFQNNGVVDDSQLPKDRFSAERLKGVDSTLKIQPAKLEDSAVYLCASSLEGIGTEAFFGQGTRLTVV.

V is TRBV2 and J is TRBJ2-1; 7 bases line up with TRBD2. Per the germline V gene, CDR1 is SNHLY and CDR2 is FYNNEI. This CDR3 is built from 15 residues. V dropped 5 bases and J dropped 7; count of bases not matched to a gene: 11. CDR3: CASSSIGRAGNEQFF. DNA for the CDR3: TGTGCCAGCAGTTCGATAGGGAGGGCCGGGAATGAGCAGTTCTTC.

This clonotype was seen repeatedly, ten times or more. The CDR3 protein is CASSSNLQGANEQFF. DNA of the CDR3: TGCGCCAGCAGCTCAAATTTACAAGGGGCGAATGAGCAGTTCTTC. V gene TRBV5-1 combines with J gene TRBJ2-1, with a tentative D call TRBD1 (5 bases). The CDR3 covers 15 residues. Germline V gives CDR1 SGHRS, CDR2 YFSETQ. V was clipped by 3 bases and J by 7 bases, with 17 bases between them.

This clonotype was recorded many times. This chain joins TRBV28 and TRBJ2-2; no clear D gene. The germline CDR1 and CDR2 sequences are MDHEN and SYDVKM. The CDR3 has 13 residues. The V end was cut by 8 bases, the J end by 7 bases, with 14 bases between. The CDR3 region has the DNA TGTGCCAGCGAGGACGGAAGAAACGGGGAGCTGTTTTTT. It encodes CASEDGRNGELFF.